This T cell receptor (beta chain) came from a study of cytomegalovirus exposure and HLA in healthy donors. With regard to this clone: The antigen is undetermined. The same CDR3 can be traced to other DNA sequences in this sample.

Germline assignment: CDR1 KGHSH and CDR2 LQKENI. V was pared by 3 bases and J by 1 base, with 9 bases between. The CDR3 is 14 residues long. Points from the study as a whole: Presence/absence analysis assumed near-uniform sequencing depth across donors. Later analysis identified a missense DCLRE1C variant that was linked to TCR beta V- and J-gene trimming.

60 Vbeta and 13 Jbeta primers were used in PCR. Some clones are missing from TCRdb's copy, which holds only in-frame ones; the method was immunoSEQ multiplex PCR. The sample contains 150,000 or so clones, roughly 77% of which appear only once. The TCR originated in a man aged 18 to 30 in good health and CMV-seropositive. The sample consisted of PBMCs. The chain has TRBV18 and TRBJ1-1; possibly TRBD1 for D (6 bases). CDR3 nucleotides: TGTGCCAGCTCACCGACAGGCCAGAACACTGAAGCTTTCTTT. Protein product: CASSPTGQNTEAFF. Using reference TRBV18 and TRBJ1-1 for the parts outside the CDR3, the full variable domain is NAGVMQNPRHLVRRRGQEARLRCSPMKGHSHVYWYRQLPEEGLKFMVYLQKENIIDESGMPKERFSAEFPKEGPSILRIQQVVRGDSAAYFCASSPTGQNTEAFFGQGTRLTVV.